This T cell receptor beta chain was retrieved from a study of long-term antiretroviral therapy in people with HIV (dated by TCRdb to between 2021 and 2023). A note on the overall study: Collection of the earliest samples took place about a decade ahead of the 2015 WHO recommendation for immediate ART, at a time when ART was typically delayed until CD4 counts fell. Among the approximately 30 participants with HIV, around 10 were female. From 30 adults with confirmed HIV infection, the cohort provided 192 cryopreserved PBMC samples, gathered serially across a mean of around six years (range 1-12). No cross-contamination during QIAcube processing turned up in test extractions that ran a monoclonal T-cell line alongside about 30 polyclonal samples. A retrospective serial study tested whether changes in peripheral blood TRB repertoire composition and diversity were associated with ART initiation and durable HIV suppression. Study-wide findings and limitations: ART initiation was associated with a significant increase in TRB diversity, but diversity stayed significantly below transplant donor controls even after long-term ART. Since PBMC availability was limited, sequencing covered only the TCR beta chain, with no alpha chain pairing. Because cell numbers in pre-ART samples were limited, unsorted PBMC were profiled instead of sorted CD4+ and CD8+ T cells. Expanded TRB clones identified before ART initiation dominated the repertoire at all time points, although this dominance fluctuated and declined in many PLHIV after ART. No data were available on ART adherence, viral resistance or therapy changes, limiting inferences about post-ART repertoire changes. HIV repertoires had narrower CDR3 length ranges than controls, and the network structure suggested an antigen-experienced repertoire that shifted only slightly toward naive after ART. Samples dated from 2004 to 2017, and the ART regimens used may be less effective than current ones.

Sequencing of the TRB variable region was done with the immunoSEQ hsTCRB v3.0 assay at survey level resolution. TRB sequencing targeted a depth of about 40,000-50,000 T-cell genomes per sample. Pooled TRB libraries were sequenced on an Illumina MiSeq with a v3 150-cycle kit. Regarding the original processing steps: Analysis of repertoires was carried out in R inside a reproducible Nextflow workflow spanning QC, data transformation and analysis. LymphoSeq2, an R package for exploring AIRR-Seq data, was used to implement the custom analyses. After excluding a handful of samples that yielded fewer than 5000 total TRB sequences, some 190 HIV repertoires remained for analysis. Among the approximately 180 HIV repertoires that were kept, around 60 were collected before ART initiation and 120 to 140 were collected after ART initiation. Each repertoire was downsampled to 5000 TRB nucleotide sequences, and summary statistics were averaged across 100 downsampling iterations. TRB sequences were retained for analysis only if CDR3 regions of at least seven amino acids were present. Diversity was measured with a Shannon entropy-derived clonality score and the Gini coefficient. Repertoire networks linked the top 5000 CDR3 amino acid sequences whenever two sequences differed by an edit distance of one. GLIPH2 predicted antigen specificity groups and MHC restriction for TRB CDR3 amino acid sequences. To flag known CMV, EBV, HIV or tissue antigen associations, CDR3 amino acid sequences were matched against VDJdb and McPAS-TCR. Pre-ART, post-ART and control groups were compared with Wilcoxon signed-rank tests and Holm-Bonferroni correction. What TCRdb holds here is the immuneACCESS table cut down to in-frame rearrangements. Part of the clones is not present; checked against another copy, under half of the missing clones reflect an unresolved V gene, and the others are unexplained. The DNA gave D and trimming, while V, J and clone size come from that table. The sample data list tens of thousands of clones, and about four fifths of these were observed just once. 7.9% of the sample is held by the ten biggest clonotypes.

This clone was found a few times. Its binding antigen is unknown. Per-nucleotide qualities are absent, and no much larger clonotype sits a single base away. V is shortened by 0 bases, J by 4 bases, and the region joining them spans 11 bases. Based on the germline V gene, the CDR1 and CDR2 sequences are LGHNA and YSLEER. The CDR3 runs 15 amino acids, cysteine and phenylalanine included. This entry keeps only the CDR3 DNA: 45 bases, framed from base 1. To be included, a participant needed at least one PBMC sample from before ART initiation plus at least two post-ART samples. Treatment was received in the United States of America by all participants with HIV. Before DNA extraction, cryopreserved samples of roughly 1-10 million PBMC were thawed and washed. At the time of the earliest PBMC sample for each participant with HIV, ages ranged from roughly 23 to 60 years. PBMC samples from each participant spanned 1-4 timepoints before ART initiation and 2-8 timepoints after ART initiation, with a median of 7 samples. For every participant, serial HIV viral load, CD4+ T-cell count, ART history and demographic data were obtained. Genomic DNA was extracted from unsorted PBMC with a Qiagen kit on a QIAcube, processed in batches of 12 samples.

The receptor was derived from a man younger than 35 with HIV. The chain is made from TRBV4-3 and TRBJ2-3; no D gene is confidently identified. The sequences come from unsorted PBMCs, collected 0.4 years before starting antiretroviral therapy. The sequenced DNA is TGCGCCAGCAGCCAAGATCGGACCCCGGCAGATACGCAGTATTTT. Its protein product is CASSQDRTPADTQYF.